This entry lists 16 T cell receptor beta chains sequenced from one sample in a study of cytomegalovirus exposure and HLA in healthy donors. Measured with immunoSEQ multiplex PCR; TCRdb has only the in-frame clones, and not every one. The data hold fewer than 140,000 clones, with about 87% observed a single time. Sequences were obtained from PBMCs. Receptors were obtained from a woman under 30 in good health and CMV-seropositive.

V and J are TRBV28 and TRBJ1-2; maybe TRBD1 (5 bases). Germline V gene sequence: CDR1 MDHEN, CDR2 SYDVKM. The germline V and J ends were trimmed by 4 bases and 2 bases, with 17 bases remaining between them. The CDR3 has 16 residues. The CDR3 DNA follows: TGTGCCAGCAGTTCGCTCGCCAGGGAGGGGAACTATGGCTACACCTTC. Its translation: CASSSLAREGNYGYTF.

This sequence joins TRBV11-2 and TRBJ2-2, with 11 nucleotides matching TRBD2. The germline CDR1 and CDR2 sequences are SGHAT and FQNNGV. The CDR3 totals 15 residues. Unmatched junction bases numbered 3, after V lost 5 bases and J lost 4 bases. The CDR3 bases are TGTGCCAGCAGCCTTAGCGGGGGGGTCACCGGGGAGCTGTTTTTT. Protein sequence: CASSLSGGVTGELFF.

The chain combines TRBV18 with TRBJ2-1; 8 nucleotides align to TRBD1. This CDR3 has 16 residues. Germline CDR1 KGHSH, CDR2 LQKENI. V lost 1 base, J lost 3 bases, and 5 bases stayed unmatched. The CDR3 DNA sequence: TGTGCCAGCTCACCACAGGGGACAGGCCTCTACAATGAGCAGTTCTTC. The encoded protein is CASSPQGTGLYNEQFF.

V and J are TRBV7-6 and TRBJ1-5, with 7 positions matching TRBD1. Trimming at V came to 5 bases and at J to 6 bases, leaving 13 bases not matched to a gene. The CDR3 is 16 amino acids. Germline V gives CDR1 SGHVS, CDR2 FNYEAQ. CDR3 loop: CASSPTGTESGQPQHF. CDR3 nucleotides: TGTGCCAGCAGCCCGACCGGGACAGAAAGCGGTCAGCCCCAGCATTTT.

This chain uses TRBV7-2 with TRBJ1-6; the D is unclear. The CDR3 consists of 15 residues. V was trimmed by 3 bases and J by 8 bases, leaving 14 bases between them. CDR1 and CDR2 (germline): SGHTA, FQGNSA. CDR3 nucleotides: TGTGCCAGCAGCTTTGGCCTGAACCAATATTCACCCCTCCACTTT. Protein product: CASSFGLNQYSPLHF.

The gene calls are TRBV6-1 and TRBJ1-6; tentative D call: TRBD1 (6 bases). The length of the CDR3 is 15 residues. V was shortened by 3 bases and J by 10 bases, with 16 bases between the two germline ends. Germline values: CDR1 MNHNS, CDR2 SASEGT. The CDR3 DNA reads TGTGCCAGCAGTGATAGATTGGGACAAGGGTCACCCCTCCACTTT. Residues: CASSDRLGQGSPLHF.

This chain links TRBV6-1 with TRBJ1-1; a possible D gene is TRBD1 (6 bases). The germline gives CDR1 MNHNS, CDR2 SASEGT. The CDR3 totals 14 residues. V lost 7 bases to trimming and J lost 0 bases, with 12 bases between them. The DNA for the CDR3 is TGTGCCAGCAAATCGGGACACCTGAACACTGAAGCTTTCTTT. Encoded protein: CASKSGHLNTEAFF.

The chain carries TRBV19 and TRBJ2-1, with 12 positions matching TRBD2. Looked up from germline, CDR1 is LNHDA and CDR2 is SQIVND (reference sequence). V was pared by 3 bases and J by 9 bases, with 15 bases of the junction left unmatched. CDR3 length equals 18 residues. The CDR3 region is CASSIVTPLAGGRGEQFF. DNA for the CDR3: TGTGCCAGTAGTATCGTTACCCCTCTAGCGGGGGGGCGGGGTGAGCAGTTCTTC.

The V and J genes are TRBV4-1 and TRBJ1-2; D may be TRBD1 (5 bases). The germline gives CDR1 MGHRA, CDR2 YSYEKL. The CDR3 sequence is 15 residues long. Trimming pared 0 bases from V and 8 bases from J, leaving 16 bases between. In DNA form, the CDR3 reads TGCGCCAGCAGCCAAGACGGCCACGGACAATGGGGCTACACCTTC. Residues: CASSQDGHGQWGYTF.

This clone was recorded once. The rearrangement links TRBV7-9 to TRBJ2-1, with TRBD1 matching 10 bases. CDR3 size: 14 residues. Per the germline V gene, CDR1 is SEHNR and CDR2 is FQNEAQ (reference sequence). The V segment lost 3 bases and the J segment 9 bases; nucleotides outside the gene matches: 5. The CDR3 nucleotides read TGTGCCAGCAGCTTTGACAGGGGGCAGGGTGAGCAGTTCTTC. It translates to CASSFDRGQGEQFF.

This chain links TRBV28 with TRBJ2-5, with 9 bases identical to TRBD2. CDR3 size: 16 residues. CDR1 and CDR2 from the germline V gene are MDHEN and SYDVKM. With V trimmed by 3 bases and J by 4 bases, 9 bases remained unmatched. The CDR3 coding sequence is TGTGCCAGCAGTTTGGTAGCCAGCGGGGGGCGAGAGACCCAGTACTTC. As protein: CASSLVASGGRETQYF.

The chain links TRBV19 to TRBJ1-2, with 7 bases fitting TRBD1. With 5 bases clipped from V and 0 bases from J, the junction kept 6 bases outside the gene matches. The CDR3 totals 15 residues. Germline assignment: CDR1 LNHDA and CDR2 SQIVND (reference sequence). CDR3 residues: CASSPRTGANYGYTF. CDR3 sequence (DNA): TGTGCCAGTAGTCCGCGGACAGGCGCTAACTATGGCTACACCTTC. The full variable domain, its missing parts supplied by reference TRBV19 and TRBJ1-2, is DGGITQSPKYLFRKEGQNVTLSCEQNLNHDAMYWYRQDPGQGLRLIYYSQIVNDFQKGDIAEGYSVSREKKESFPLTVTSAQKNPTAFYLCASSPRTGANYGYTFGSGTRLTVV.

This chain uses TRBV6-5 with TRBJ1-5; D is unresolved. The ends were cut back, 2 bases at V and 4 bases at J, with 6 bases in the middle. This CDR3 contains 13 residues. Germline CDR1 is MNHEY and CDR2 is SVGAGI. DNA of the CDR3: TGTGCCAGCAGTTACAGAGGGAATCAGCCCCAGCATTTT. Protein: CASSYRGNQPQHF.

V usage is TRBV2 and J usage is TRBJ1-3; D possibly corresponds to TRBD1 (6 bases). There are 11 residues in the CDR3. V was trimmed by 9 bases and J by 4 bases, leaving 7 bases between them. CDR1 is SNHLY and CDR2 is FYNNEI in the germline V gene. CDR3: CASGTGNTIYF. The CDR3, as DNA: TGTGCCAGTGGGACAGGAAACACCATATATTTT.

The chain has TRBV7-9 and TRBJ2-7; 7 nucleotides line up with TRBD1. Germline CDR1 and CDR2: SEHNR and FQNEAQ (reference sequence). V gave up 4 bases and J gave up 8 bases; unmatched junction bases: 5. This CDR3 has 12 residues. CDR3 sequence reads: CASSSGQSQQYV. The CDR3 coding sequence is TGTGCCAGCAGCTCGGGACAGTCCCAGCAGTACGTC.

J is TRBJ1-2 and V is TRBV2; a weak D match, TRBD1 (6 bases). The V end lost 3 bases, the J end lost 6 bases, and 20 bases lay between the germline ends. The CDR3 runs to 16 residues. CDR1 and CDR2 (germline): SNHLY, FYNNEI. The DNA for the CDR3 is TGTGCCAGCAGTGAGGCTAGTAGTGGGGGCCTGGATGGCTACACCTTC. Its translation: CASSEASSGGLDGYTF.